A single sample gave rise to the 12 T cell receptor beta chains below, sequenced in a study of glioma-infiltrating T cells. Using RNA template, CDR3s of TCR alpha and beta were amplified with iRepertoire arm-PCR. A single record per CDR3 protein comes from TCRdb applying MiXCR to the multiplex PCR reads. The repertoire holds about 110,000 distinct CDR3 sequences, with 20% to 25% as singletons. Material: glioma tissue, nonneoplastic brain tissue, or PBMCs (not recorded which). Receptors were obtained from a human donor with low-grade glioma or glioblastoma, undergoing nonglioma brain surgery, or in good health (not recorded which).

This clonotype was seen at least ten times. DNA of the CDR3: TGTGCCAGCAGCTTACAGAGCTCACCCCTCCACTTT. Translating gives CASSLQSSPLHF. The chain is built from TRBV7-2 and TRBJ1-6; D unclear. V was clipped by 2 bases and J by 10 bases, with 6 bases between them. Germline-derived CDR1 and CDR2 are SGHTA and FQGNSA. The CDR3 has 12 amino acids.

This clonotype was detected many times. The chain links TRBV24-1 to TRBJ2-5; the D call may be TRBD1 or TRBD2 (5 bases each). The CDR3 length is 16 residues. Trimming shortened V by 3 bases and J by 3 bases, and 16 bases separated the two germline ends. Germline V CDR1 and CDR2: KGHDR, SFDVKD. Written as DNA, the CDR3 is TGTGCCACCAGTGATCGCTCCGGGACGGGGAAAGAGACCCAGTACTTC. Amino acids: CATSDRSGTGKETQYF.

At least ten counts were recorded for this clonotype. The V gene is TRBV7-2, the J gene TRBJ2-3; 14 bases map to TRBD2. Germline V lookup: CDR1 SGHTA, CDR2 FQGNSA. The CDR3 runs 16 residues. The J segment lost 4 bases and the V segment lost 5 bases, leaving 5 bases of the junction unmatched. CDR3: CASSTGLAGGPDTQYF. CDR3 coding DNA: TGTGCCAGCAGCACCGGACTAGCGGGGGGCCCAGATACGCAGTATTTT.

For this clonotype: Given the absence of the conserved phenylalanine or tryptophan at the CDR3 end, a read error is likely. The DNA is left out, because the CDR3 cannot be placed on it with certainty; the CDR3 is given as TCRdb lists it. The rearrangement uses TRBV27 and TRBJ2-7; the table gives TRBD1 as D, unverified against the DNA. Germline V gene lookup returns CDR1 MNHEY and CDR2 SMNVEV (reference sequence). The CDR3 length is 12 residues, termini included. The CDR3 region is CASSLKTGSLYN.

This clonotype was seen at least ten times. The rearrangement joins TRBV3-1 to TRBJ2-2; D gene uncertain. Germline values: CDR1 LGHDT, CDR2 YNNKEL (reference sequence). V lost 7 bases to trimming and J lost 8 bases, with 14 bases between them. The CDR3 sequence is 13 residues long. CDR3 in DNA: TGTGCCAGCAAACCGGTCGGTCTGGGGGAGCTGTTTTTT. Translating it yields CASKPVGLGELFF.

This clonotype appeared many times. V is TRBV7-2 and J is TRBJ1-5; TRBD1 matches at 7 bases. V trimming: 5 bases; J trimming: 7 bases; junction bases outside the gene matches: 5. The CDR3 sequence is 13 residues long. Germline lookup yields CDR1 SGHTA and CDR2 FQGNSA. Written as DNA, the CDR3 is TGTGCCAGCAGCCCCCGGACAGGACAGCCCCAGCATTTT. This translates into CASSPRTGQPQHF.

This clonotype has only a few counts. The chain employs TRBV19 and TRBJ2-7; 7 positions match TRBD2. This CDR3 is 16 amino acids long. The J segment lost 7 bases and the V segment lost 2 bases, leaving 14 bases of the junction unmatched. Per the germline V gene, CDR1 is LNHDA and CDR2 is SQIVND (reference sequence). This CDR3 reads CASSIRRSGTTREQYF. The CDR3 DNA reads TGTGCCAGTAGTATAAGGAGGAGCGGGACGACTCGAGAGCAGTACTTC.

On this clonotype itself: The germline gene is not matched at one end of the junction; a read error may be the cause. The chain joins TRBV6-1 to TRBJ1-6; maybe TRBD1 (5 bases). This CDR3 is built from 14 residues. CDR1 MNHNS and CDR2 SASEGT come from the germline V gene. In DNA form, the CDR3 reads TGTGGCAGCACCCCAGGGCCTTATAATTCGCCCCTCCACTTT. As protein: CGSTPGPYNSPLHF.

The chain is built from TRBV5-5 and TRBJ1-2, with 7 positions matching TRBD1. CDR3 length equals 15 residues. From germline, CDR1 is SGHKS and CDR2 YYEKEE (reference sequence). V dropped 0 bases and J dropped 4; count of bases not matched to a gene: 6. The CDR3 loop reads CASSLDPGQSYGYTF. In DNA form, the CDR3 reads TGTGCCAGCAGCTTGGACCCGGGACAGAGCTATGGCTACACCTTC.

Ten or more counts support this clonotype. The chain has TRBV6-1 and TRBJ2-7; D is ambiguous. With 8 bases removed from V and 0 bases from J, the gap between germline ends came to 2 bases. This CDR3 comprises 10 residues. Germline V gives CDR1 MNHNS, CDR2 SASEGT. The CDR3 DNA follows: TGTGCCAGCCCCTCCTACGAGCAGTACTTC. Protein product: CASPSYEQYF.

The sample holds many counts of this clonotype. At one end the junction does not follow the germline gene, possibly because of a read error. V is TRBV7-2 and J is TRBJ2-5; tentative D call: TRBD2 (8 bases). Germline V gives CDR1 SGHTA, CDR2 FQGNSA. This CDR3 is built from 14 residues. The CDR3 loop reads CASSVAGQQETQYF. The CDR3 DNA sequence: TGTGCCAGCAGCGTAGCGGGACAGCAAGAGACCCAGTACTTC.

This clonotype was counted ten times or more. J is TRBJ2-7 and V is TRBV29-1; TRBD1 might be the D (8 bases). The germline V and J ends were trimmed by 4 bases and 1 base, with 14 bases remaining between them. Germline V lookup: CDR1 SQVTM, CDR2 ANQGSEA. CDR3 size: 14 residues. CDR3 nucleotides: TGCAGCGTTGCGGGAGGACAGGGATCCTACGAGCAGTACTTC. Protein sequence: CSVAGGQGSYEQYF.